This T cell receptor (beta chain) was identified in a study of cytomegalovirus exposure and HLA in healthy donors (dated 2017 in TCRdb). Turning to the overall study: An earlier analysis of several hundred of the donors reported more than 250 Gb of sequence data and 100 million to 140 million unique TCR beta sequences from 150 million to 200 million T cells. Roughly 300 gigabases of sequencing data and 70 million to 95 million unique TCR sequences made up an early release that covered over 550 HLA-typed donors. Of the 350 to 450 genotyped donors, around 81% fell in the genetic ancestry cluster associated with self-reported Caucasian donors. The study aimed to test whether cataloging public T cell receptors could reveal signatures of past pathogen exposure. Using immunosequencing, the study profiled T cell repertoires from roughly 650 subjects and related those repertoires to cytomegalovirus serostatus. Along with the roughly 670-subject first cohort, a separate validation cohort of over a hundred different subjects was used. To predict cytomegalovirus infection status, the study brought together high-throughput TCR immunosequencing, statistical association of individual TCRs with disease status, and machine learning. To study patterns of TCR occurrence, a later analysis re-analyzed previously published TCR beta repertoires from 600 to 750 donors and added high-resolution HLA genotyping. In the later analysis, no new phenotypic data were used to find candidate immune exposures; instead, reliance was placed on TCR beta sequences and their occurrence across donors. To decide whether each TCR beta V gene segment behaved as functional or pseudogenic, an earlier analysis of over 500 of the donors relied on high-throughput TCR beta sequencing. Donor age, sex, ethnicity and CMV serostatus were compiled together with the repertoire data. In a later genetic analysis, genome-wide SNP genotypes for about 65% of the roughly 670 donors were used, and that subset was treated as a discovery cohort. All discovery cohort repertoires had been generated using a single sequencing platform. HLA typing included class I and class II loci at four-digit resolution. Typing coverage differed by locus: A, B, C, DRB1 and DQB1 were typed in about 620-640 donors, DQA1 in approximately 520, DPA1 in 606, and DPB1 in around 440. Roughly 5 DR-DQ haplotypes were handled as single units for association and clustering, since linkage in the cohort was strong. Among under 450 genotyped donors of the cohort, an average of about 240,000 unique TCR beta nucleotide sequences were sequenced per donor, 15% to 20% of them non-productive. Study-wide findings and limitations: In a later analysis, TCR association rates were found to vary across HLA loci, with the most associated TCRs seen for DRB1 alleles and the fewest for HLA-C alleles. A later analysis associated around 16,000 TCR beta sequences with specific HLA alleles at a false discovery rate of 0.05. The 87-base-pair reads could not distinguish some IMGT-functional V segments, including TRBV6-2 and TRBV6-3, so those segments were excluded. The only immune exposure information available for the cohort was CMV serostatus. In vitro tests confirmed that three of the cytomegalovirus-associated TCR beta chains recognize cytomegalovirus antigens. When HLA alleles, especially DR and DQ, strongly co-occurred, attributing TCR associations to individual alleles was difficult. A later analysis found that most CMV-associated TCR beta chains appeared HLA-restricted, with HLA associations seemingly driven largely by CMV exposure. The presence/absence analyses assumed that sequencing depth was roughly uniform across donors, and that assumption may not be true. An earlier analysis of around 600 of the donors showed that most TCR beta V segments appeared in productive rearrangements either about 90% or about 30% of the time, which broadly matched IMGT annotations. Because HLA typing was missing for some donors at each locus, association tests included only the typed subset. A total of roughly 160 TCR beta chains were listed by the study as associated with cytomegalovirus. According to the authors, the approach could potentially be generalized to other disease states and immunological phenotypes. V-gene and J-gene trimming of TCR beta chains was associated with a missense DCLRE1C variant in a later genetic analysis, and the association was replicated in an independent cohort. A group of highly shared sequence variants was considered likely to be a technical artifact of the sequencing pipeline. The earlier analysis of some 540 of the donors excluded about 16 rarely observed V segments, including chromosome 9 orphons, because counts were too low. Linkage disequilibrium might explain the correlated functional status among segregating V segments, but an unknown experimental factor could not be ruled out. According to a later analysis, parvovirus B19, influenza, CMV and Epstein-Barr virus appeared linked to several top co-occurrence clusters. According to a later genetic analysis, donors in an Asian-associated ancestry cluster had fewer N-insertions in productive TCRs than the roughly 700-donor mean. A further reported finding was that TCR beta sequences accurately predicted the HLA-A and HLA-B alleles for most subjects in the first cohort. The classifier was reported to diagnose cytomegalovirus status with high specificity and sensitivity in both the original and validation cohorts. While some public TCRs were present in many individuals, most TCR sequences turned up only very rarely across donors. In a later analysis, HLA-associated TCR beta chains were found to be more clonally expanded and to have lower generation probabilities than equally common non-associated chains. This cohort had only TCR beta chains sequenced, and the lack of alpha or paired-chain data limited which features could be detected.

About this clone itself: The clone's antigen remains unknown. Base-call qualities are not available, and no considerably larger clone is one nucleotide away.

The cohort consisted of approximately 670 healthy bone marrow donors. At the time of sampling, all cohort members were nominally healthy, though unrecorded immune exposures were likely present. The donor was CMV seronegative and was included in the group of 352 seronegative cohort members. Each donor provided a peripheral blood sample, and peripheral blood mononuclear cells were used for TCR beta sequencing. The Qiagen DNeasy Blood Extraction Kit was used to extract genomic DNA from the blood cell samples. CDR1 and CDR2 (MGHRA, YSYEKL) derive from the germline V gene. The cysteine opens and the phenylalanine closes a CDR3 of 13 amino acids. This entry keeps only the CDR3 DNA: 39 bases, framed from base 1. V is clipped by 1 base and J by 8 bases, and the sequence between their germline boundaries is 9 bases long. The library was built by means of the immunoSEQ multiplex PCR assay. For the multiplex PCR, a mixture combining 60 forward primers for TCR Vbeta segments and 13 reverse primers for TCR Jbeta segments was used. The CDR3 region of rearranged TCR beta genes was amplified from genomic DNA with a multiplex PCR assay. Amplified TCR beta libraries were sequenced as 87-base-pair reads on the Illumina HiSeq System. Per the source publication's procedure: In a later analysis, about 80 million unique TCR beta chains were counted across the roughly 610 repertoires, and approximately 9.9 million of these chains were shared by at least two donors. Raw reads were error-corrected and collapsed into unique sequences by a nearest-neighbor algorithm in which closely related sequences were merged to remove PCR and sequencing errors. To assign V, D and J gene segments, CDR3 sequences were aligned to IMGT reference sequences. For a sequence to be retained, a match of at least six nucleotides to both a V gene segment and a J gene segment was required. A rearrangement was called productive if the CDR3 had no stop codons and remained in frame with V and J, and every other rearrangement was called non-productive. CDR3 was defined by IMGT convention, running from the second conserved V-encoded cysteine to the conserved J-encoded phenylalanine. The earlier analysis of 587 of the donors excluded any sequence lacking an unambiguous match to a single V gene segment. In an earlier analysis of several hundred of the donors, V segments were called functional above 56.7% productive rearrangements and were called segregating when the between-donor standard deviation exceeded 5%. A statistical classification framework was built for diagnosing cytomegalovirus status from the catalog of TCR beta chain sequences. V and J gene assignment, in a later analysis, came from comparing TCR nucleotide sequences with IMGT/GENE-DB human TR gene sequences. The TCRdist pipeline was used in a later analysis to assign CDR3 sequences and most-parsimonious VDJ recombination scenarios. A later analysis defined each TCR beta chain by its CDR3 amino acid sequence plus V-gene family, and excluded reads lacking a unique V-gene family. To address suspected cross-contamination and a sequencing artifact, a later analysis removed over 500 highly shared, low-generation-probability nucleotide sequences. For each public chain, a later analysis derived a clonal expansion index from normalized ranks of inferred template counts within each repertoire. In a later analysis, generation probabilities were computed using a VDJ recombination model fitted to out-of-frame rearrangements, and the results were checked against IGoR. In a later analysis, TCR-TCR, TCR-HLA and TCR-CMV co-occurrence was scored with hypergeometric tests, and a repertoire-size bias correction was applied to TCR pairs. To estimate false discovery rates, a later analysis permuted the HLA or CMV assignments 20 times. In a later analysis, co-occurring TCRs were grouped using DBSCAN, and TCRdist sequence similarity was added for clustering within HLA-allele-positive subsets. Repertoires with fewer than 30,000 or more than 120,000 public chains were left out of co-occurrence clustering, as were a few repertoires with anomalous nucleotide sharing. TCRdb holds this immuneACCESS table with in-frame rearrangements only. Some clones are missing; in checked studies, unresolved V genes explain under half, and the rest has no known cause. V, J and clone size were drawn from that table, and D and trimming were deduced from the DNA. In this sample the table shows about 190,000 clones, 81% of which occur a single time. The top ten constitute around 4% of the sample.

Sequencing used PBMCs. This TCR was recovered from a man aged 45-65 years in good health and CMV-seronegative. Rearrangement joined TRBV4-1 to TRBJ2-1, with the identity of the D gene unclear. The nucleotide sequence reads as follows: TGCGCCAGCAGCCAAGTCTCAGTCCATGAGCAGTTCTTC. It translates to CASSQVSVHEQFF.